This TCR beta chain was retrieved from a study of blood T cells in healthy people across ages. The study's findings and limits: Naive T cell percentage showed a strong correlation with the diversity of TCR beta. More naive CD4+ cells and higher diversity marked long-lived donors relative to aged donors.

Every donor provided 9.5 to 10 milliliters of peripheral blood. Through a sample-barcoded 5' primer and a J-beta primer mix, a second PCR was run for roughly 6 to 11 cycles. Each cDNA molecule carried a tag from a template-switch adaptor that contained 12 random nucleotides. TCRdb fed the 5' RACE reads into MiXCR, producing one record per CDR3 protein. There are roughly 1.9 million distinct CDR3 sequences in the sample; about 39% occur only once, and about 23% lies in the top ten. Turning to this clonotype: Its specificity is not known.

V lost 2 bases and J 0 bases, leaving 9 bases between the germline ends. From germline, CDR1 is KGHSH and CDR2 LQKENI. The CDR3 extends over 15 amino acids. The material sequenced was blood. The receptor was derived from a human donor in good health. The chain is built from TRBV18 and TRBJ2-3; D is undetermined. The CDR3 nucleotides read TGTGCCAGCTCACCAGATCCCTTTAGCACAGATACGCAGTATTTT. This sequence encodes CASSPDPFSTDTQYF.